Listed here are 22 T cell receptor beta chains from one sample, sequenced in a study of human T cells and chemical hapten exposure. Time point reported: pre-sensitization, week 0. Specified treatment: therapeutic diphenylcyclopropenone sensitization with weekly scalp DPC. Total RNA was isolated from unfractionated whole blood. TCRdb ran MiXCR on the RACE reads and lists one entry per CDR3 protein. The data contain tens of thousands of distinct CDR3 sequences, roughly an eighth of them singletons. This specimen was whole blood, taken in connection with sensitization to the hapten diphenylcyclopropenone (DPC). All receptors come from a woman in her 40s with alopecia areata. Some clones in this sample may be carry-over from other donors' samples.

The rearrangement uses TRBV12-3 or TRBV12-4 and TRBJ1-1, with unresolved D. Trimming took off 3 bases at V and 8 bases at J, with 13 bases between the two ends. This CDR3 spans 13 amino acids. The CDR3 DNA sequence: TGTGCCAGCAGTTTGTCTCAGGCGCTAGAAGCTTTCTTT. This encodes CASSLSQALEAFF.

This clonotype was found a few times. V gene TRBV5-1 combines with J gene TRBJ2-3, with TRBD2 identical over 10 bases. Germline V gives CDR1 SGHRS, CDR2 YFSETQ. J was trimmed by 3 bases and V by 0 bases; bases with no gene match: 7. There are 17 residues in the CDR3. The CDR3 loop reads CASSLAGRTSGTDTQYF. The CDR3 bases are TGCGCCAGCAGCTTGGCTGGCCGGACTAGCGGTACAGATACGCAGTATTTT.

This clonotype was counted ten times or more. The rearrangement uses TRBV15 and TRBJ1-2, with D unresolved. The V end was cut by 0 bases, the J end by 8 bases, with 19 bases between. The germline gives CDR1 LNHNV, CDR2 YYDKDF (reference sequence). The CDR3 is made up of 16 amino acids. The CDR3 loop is CATSRDKGLYGPGYTF. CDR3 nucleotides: TGTGCCACCAGCAGAGATAAAGGGCTCTATGGACCGGGCTACACCTTC.

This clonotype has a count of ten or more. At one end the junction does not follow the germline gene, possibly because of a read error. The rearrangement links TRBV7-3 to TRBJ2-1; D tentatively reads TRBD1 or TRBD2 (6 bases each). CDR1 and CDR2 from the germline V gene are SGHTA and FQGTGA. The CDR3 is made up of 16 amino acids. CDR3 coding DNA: TGTGCCAGCACCTTACAGACGGGGGCCTCCTACAATGAGCAGTTCTTC. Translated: CASTLQTGASYNEQFF.

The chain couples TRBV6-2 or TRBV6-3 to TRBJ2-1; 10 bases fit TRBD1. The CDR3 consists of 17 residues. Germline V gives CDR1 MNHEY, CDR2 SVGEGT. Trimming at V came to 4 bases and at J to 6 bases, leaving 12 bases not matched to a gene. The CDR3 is CASSSYRAGQGLNEQFF. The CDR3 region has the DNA TGTGCCAGCAGTTCCTATAGGGCGGGACAGGGGCTCAATGAGCAGTTCTTC.

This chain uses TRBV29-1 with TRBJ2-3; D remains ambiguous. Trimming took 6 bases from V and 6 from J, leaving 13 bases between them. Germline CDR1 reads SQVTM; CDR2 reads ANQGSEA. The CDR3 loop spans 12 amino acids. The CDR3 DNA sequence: TGCAGCGTGGCTACAGAGTTTGATACGCAGTATTTT. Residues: CSVATEFDTQYF.

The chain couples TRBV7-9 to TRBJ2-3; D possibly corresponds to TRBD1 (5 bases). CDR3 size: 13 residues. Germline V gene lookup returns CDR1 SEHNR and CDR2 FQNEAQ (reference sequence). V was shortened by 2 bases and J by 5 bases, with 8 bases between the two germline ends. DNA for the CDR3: TGTGCCAGCAGCTTACAGGGATTAGATACGCAGTATTTT. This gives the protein CASSLQGLDTQYF.

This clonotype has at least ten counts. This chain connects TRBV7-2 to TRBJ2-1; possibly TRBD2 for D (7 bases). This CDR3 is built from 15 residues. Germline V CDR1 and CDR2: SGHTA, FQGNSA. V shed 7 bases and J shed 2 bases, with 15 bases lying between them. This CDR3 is CASTIGGGPYNEQFF. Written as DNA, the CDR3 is TGTGCCAGCACCATTGGGGGGGGCCCCTACAATGAGCAGTTCTTC.

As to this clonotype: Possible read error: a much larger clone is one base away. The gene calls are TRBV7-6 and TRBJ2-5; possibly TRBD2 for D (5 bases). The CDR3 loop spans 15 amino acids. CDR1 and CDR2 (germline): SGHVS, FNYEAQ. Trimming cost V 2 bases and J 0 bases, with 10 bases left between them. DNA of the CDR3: TGTGCCAGCAGCTTAAGCGGCTTACACCAAGAGACCCAGTACTTC. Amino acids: CASSLSGLHQETQYF.

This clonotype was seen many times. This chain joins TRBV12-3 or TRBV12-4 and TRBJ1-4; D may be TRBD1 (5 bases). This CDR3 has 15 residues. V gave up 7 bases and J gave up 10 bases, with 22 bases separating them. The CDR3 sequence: CASTQGGAQAGKLFF. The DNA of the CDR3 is TGTGCCAGCACCCAGGGTGGGGCGCAGGCTGGAAAACTGTTTTTT.

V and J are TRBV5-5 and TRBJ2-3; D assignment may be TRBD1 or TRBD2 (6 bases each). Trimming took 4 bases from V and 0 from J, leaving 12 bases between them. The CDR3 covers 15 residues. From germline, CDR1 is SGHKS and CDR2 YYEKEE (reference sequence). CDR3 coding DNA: TGTGCCAGCAGCGGGGGGCGACCTAGCACAGATACGCAGTATTTT. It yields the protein CASSGGRPSTDTQYF.

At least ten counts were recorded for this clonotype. CDR3 loop: CASWDSYNEQFF. The CDR3 DNA follows: TGTGCCAGTTGGGACTCCTACAATGAGCAGTTCTTC. The V gene is TRBV19, the J gene TRBJ2-1; no reliable D call. V lost 8 bases to trimming and J lost 0 bases, with 5 bases between them. The CDR3 has 12 residues. Germline V gives CDR1 LNHDA, CDR2 SQIVND (reference sequence).

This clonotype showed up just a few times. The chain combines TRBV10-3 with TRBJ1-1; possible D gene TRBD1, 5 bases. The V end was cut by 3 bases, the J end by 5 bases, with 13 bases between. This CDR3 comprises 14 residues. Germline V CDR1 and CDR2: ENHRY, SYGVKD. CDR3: CAISDGGRWTEAFF. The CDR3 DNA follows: TGTGCCATCAGTGATGGGGGGAGGTGGACTGAAGCTTTCTTT.

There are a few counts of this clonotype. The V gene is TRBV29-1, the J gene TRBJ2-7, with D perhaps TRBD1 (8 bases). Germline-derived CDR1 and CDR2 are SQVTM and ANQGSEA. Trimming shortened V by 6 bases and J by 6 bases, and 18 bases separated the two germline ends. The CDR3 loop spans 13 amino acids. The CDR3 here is CSVDRTGRGEQYF. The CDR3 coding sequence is TGCAGCGTCGATCGGACAGGGAGGGGCGAGCAGTACTTC.

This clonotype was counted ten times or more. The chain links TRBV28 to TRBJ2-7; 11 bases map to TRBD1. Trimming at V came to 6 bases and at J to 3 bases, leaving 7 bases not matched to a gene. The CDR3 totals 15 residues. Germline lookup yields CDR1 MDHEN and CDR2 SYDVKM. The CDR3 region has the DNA TGTGCCAGCAGAGCCTCCGGGACAGGGGGCTACGAGCAGTACTTC. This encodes CASRASGTGGYEQYF.

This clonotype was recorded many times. The CDR3 is CATSAPRGDGEQFF. The CDR3 coding sequence is TGTGCCACCAGTGCCCCCCGTGGGGACGGGGAGCAGTTCTTC. The chain joins TRBV24-1 to TRBJ2-1, with D perhaps assigned TRBD1 or TRBD2 (5 bases each). Trimming cost V 5 bases and J 10 bases, with 17 bases left between them. This CDR3 region has 14 residues. Germline V CDR1 and CDR2: KGHDR, SFDVKD.

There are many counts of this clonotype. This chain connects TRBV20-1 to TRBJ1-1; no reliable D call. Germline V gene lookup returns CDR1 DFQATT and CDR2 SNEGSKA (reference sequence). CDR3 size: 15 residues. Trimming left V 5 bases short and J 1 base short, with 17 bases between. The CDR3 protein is CSALRVSRKNTEAFF. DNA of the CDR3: TGCAGTGCTTTGCGGGTCAGTCGGAAGAACACTGAAGCTTTCTTT.

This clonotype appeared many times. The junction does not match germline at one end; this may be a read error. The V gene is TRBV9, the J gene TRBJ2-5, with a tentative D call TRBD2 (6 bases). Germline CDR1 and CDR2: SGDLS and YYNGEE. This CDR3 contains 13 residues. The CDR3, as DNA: TGTGCCAGCAGCGTAGTCGACGGGGAGGCCACTTCTTTC. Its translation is CASSVVDGEATSF.

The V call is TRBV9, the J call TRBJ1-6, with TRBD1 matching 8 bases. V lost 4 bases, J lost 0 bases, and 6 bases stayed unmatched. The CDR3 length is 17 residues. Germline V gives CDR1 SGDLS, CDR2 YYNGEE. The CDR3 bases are TGTGCCAGCAGCCCTCGGACAGGGCTCTCCTATAATTCACCCCTCCACTTT. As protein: CASSPRTGLSYNSPLHF. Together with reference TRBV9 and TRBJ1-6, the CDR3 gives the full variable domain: DSGVTQTPKHLITATGQRVTLRCSPRSGDLSVYWYQQSLDQGLQFLIQYYNGEERAKGNILERFSAQQFPDLHSELNLSSLELGDSALYFCASSPRTGLSYNSPLHFGNGTRLTVT.

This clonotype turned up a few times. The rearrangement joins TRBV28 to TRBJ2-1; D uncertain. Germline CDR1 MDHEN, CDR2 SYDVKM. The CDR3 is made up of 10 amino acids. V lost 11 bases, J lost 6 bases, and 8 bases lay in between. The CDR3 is CALGANEQFF. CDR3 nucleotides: TGTGCCCTGGGTGCCAATGAGCAGTTCTTC.

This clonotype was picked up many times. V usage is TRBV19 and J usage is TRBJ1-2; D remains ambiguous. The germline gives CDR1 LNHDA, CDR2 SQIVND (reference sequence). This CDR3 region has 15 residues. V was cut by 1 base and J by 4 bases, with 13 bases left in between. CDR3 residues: CASSIVPDGSYGYTF. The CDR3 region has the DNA TGTGCCAGTAGTATAGTCCCGGACGGCTCCTATGGCTACACCTTC. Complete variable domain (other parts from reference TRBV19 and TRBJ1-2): DGGITQSPKYLFRKEGQNVTLSCEQNLNHDAMYWYRQDPGQGLRLIYYSQIVNDFQKGDIAEGYSVSREKKESFPLTVTSAQKNPTAFYLCASSIVPDGSYGYTFGSGTRLTVV.

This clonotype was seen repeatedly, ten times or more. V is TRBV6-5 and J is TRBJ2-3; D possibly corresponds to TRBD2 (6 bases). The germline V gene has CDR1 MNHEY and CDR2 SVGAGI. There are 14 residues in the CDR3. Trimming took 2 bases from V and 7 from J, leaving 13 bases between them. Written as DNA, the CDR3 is TGTGCCAGCAGTTACAGGGGAGGAACGAATACGCAGTATTTT. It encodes CASSYRGGTNTQYF.